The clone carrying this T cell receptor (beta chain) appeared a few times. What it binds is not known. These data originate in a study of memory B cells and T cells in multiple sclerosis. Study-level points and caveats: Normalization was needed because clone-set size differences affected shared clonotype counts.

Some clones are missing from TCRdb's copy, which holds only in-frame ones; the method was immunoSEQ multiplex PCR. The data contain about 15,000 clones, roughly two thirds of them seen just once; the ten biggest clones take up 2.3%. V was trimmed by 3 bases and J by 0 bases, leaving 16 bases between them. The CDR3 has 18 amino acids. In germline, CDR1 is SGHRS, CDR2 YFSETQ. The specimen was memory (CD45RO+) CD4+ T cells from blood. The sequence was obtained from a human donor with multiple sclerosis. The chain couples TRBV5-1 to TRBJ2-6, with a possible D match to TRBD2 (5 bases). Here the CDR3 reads CASSSSRDSFSGANVLTF. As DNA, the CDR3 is TGCGCCAGCAGCTCGAGCCGGGATTCTTTCTCTGGGGCCAACGTCCTGACTTTC.